This T cell receptor beta chain was documented in a study of CD8+ T cells in alopecia areata. J gave up 5 bases and V 3 bases, and 8 bases lay outside the gene matches. This CDR3 contains 15 residues. Germline CDR1 and CDR2: SGDLS and YYNGEE. Stated treatment: oral pan-JAK inhibitor, 5-10 mg twice daily. Reverse transcription of extracted RNA yielded cDNA, which provided the sequencing template. The protocol was immunoSEQ multiplex PCR, while the TCRdb copy is restricted to in-frame clones and leaves out a portion. Altogether more than 85,000 clones are present, roughly 64% being singletons, with the ten largest covering about 16%.

The rearrangement joins TRBV9 to TRBJ2-3; 8 bases agree with TRBD2. The source of this sequence is a human donor with alopecia areata. The source was CD8+ T cells sorted from blood, collected at week 4, from a patient treated with tofacitinib. CDR3 coding DNA: TGTGCCAGCAGCGGAACTAGCGGACGGGGAGATACGCAGTATTTT. Protein product: CASSGTSGRGDTQYF.